This passage covers 24 T cell receptor beta chains from one sample sequenced in a study of shared clonotypes between healthy human individuals. Sequenced by immunoSEQ multiplex PCR; TCRdb stores in-frame clones only, minus some. The sample includes roughly 2,500,000 clones, approximately 93% of them seen just once. What was sequenced was naive CD4+ T cells from PBMCs. As for subset: CD45RA+ positively selected. Every receptor here comes from a man in his late teens or twenties in good health. Some clones in this sample may be carry-over from other donors' samples.

The chain links TRBV18 to TRBJ1-2; D call uncertain. Trimming removed 3 bases from V and 4 bases from J, with 12 bases in between. Germline CDR1 and CDR2: KGHSH and LQKENI. The CDR3 spans 14 residues. DNA of the CDR3: TGTGCCAGCTCACCCCGAACAGAGGGCTATGGCTACACCTTC. Translated, it gives CASSPRTEGYGYTF. Drawing the rest from reference TRBV18 and TRBJ1-2, the complete variable domain is NAGVMQNPRHLVRRRGQEARLRCSPMKGHSHVYWYRQLPEEGLKFMVYLQKENIIDESGMPKERFSAEFPKEGPSILRIQQVVRGDSAAYFCASSPRTEGYGYTFGSGTRLTVV.

The rearrangement uses TRBV2 and TRBJ2-6; 9 bases line up with TRBD1. CDR1 is SNHLY and CDR2 is FYNNEI in the germline V gene. The V gene end was trimmed by 6 bases and the J gene end by 0 bases; junction bases not matched to a gene: 9. CDR3 length equals 18 residues. CDR3 DNA sequence: TGTGCCAGCAGAGCCGGGACAGGGCAGAGCTCTGGGGCCAACGTCCTGACTTTC. Protein sequence: CASRAGTGQSSGANVLTF.

This chain uses TRBV29-1 with TRBJ1-1, with TRBD1 identical over 7 bases. With V trimmed by 7 bases and J by 10 bases, 9 bases remained unmatched. The germline V gene encodes CDR1 SQVTM and CDR2 ANQGSEA. This CDR3 is built from 11 residues. CDR3 protein: CSGLGTVGAFF. The CDR3 DNA sequence: TGCAGCGGACTCGGGACAGTCGGAGCTTTCTTT.

This clone was observed once. V is TRBV2 and J is TRBJ2-1; 8 positions agree with TRBD2. The CDR3 extends over 17 amino acids. The V gene end was trimmed by 10 bases and the J gene end by 7 bases; junction bases not matched to a gene: 21. Germline V gives CDR1 SNHLY, CDR2 FYNNEI. This CDR3 reads CATDTTSAEGVRNEQFF. The CDR3 nucleotides are TGTGCCACCGACACGACTAGCGCCGAAGGGGTTCGAAATGAGCAGTTCTTC.

The chain recombines TRBV20-1 with TRBJ2-4; no clear D. V gave up 3 bases and J gave up 13 bases, with 13 bases separating them. Germline V gives CDR1 DFQATT, CDR2 SNEGSKA (reference sequence). The CDR3 runs to 11 residues. The CDR3 region has the DNA TGCAGTGCTAGGCCGCAGACTGTCCAGTACTTC. It encodes CSARPQTVQYF.

This sequence joins TRBV18 and TRBJ1-2; 9 bases match TRBD1. The length of the CDR3 is 15 residues. J gave up 6 bases and V 4 bases, and 9 bases lay outside the gene matches. Germline V lookup: CDR1 KGHSH, CDR2 LQKENI. The CDR3 here is CASSLPGTGIDGYTF. CDR3 DNA sequence: TGTGCCAGCTCACTGCCCGGGACAGGGATCGATGGCTACACCTTC. Variable domain in full (rest from reference TRBV18 and TRBJ1-2): NAGVMQNPRHLVRRRGQEARLRCSPMKGHSHVYWYRQLPEEGLKFMVYLQKENIIDESGMPKERFSAEFPKEGPSILRIQQVVRGDSAAYFCASSLPGTGIDGYTFGSGTRLTVV.

V usage is TRBV10-3 and J usage is TRBJ2-7; tentatively, D is TRBD2 (6 bases). CDR3 length: 14 residues. Between the trimmed V and J ends, which lost 6 bases and 4 bases, there was a span of 16 bases. CDR1 ENHRY and CDR2 SYGVKD come from the germline V gene. The CDR3 loop is CAIRLGGGEYEQYF. CDR3 bases: TGTGCCATCAGGTTGGGGGGAGGCGAGTACGAGCAGTACTTC.

The chain links TRBV29-1 to TRBJ1-2, with D maybe TRBD1 (6 bases). CDR3 length equals 13 residues. The V and J ends lost 3 bases and 8 bases respectively, with 16 bases between them. Germline lookup yields CDR1 SQVTM and CDR2 ANQGSEA. CDR3 bases: TGCAGCGTTGATCGGGGGGCAGGGGAGGGCTACACCTTC. It is translated as CSVDRGAGEGYTF.

Details on this clone: Within the sample, other DNA sequences also encode this same CDR3. The V gene is TRBV6-4, the J gene TRBJ2-1; D call uncertain. Trimming shortened V by 0 bases and J by 7 bases, and 7 bases separated the two germline ends. Germline V lookup: CDR1 MRHNA, CDR2 SNTAGT. The CDR3 consists of 13 residues. The CDR3 bases are TGTGCCAGCAGTGACTCGCGGCGTAATGAGCAGTTCTTC. Translating it yields CASSDSRRNEQFF.

In DNA, the CDR3 is TGTGCCAGCAGCCAGCTCGACGGAGTTCGGGATGAGCAGTTCTTC. It is translated as CASSQLDGVRDEQFF. V is TRBV4-2 and J is TRBJ2-1; D call uncertain. Trimming took 3 bases from V and 8 from J, leaving 17 bases between them. The CDR3 covers 15 residues. CDR1 is LGHNA and CDR2 is YNFKEQ in the germline V gene.

The V and J genes are TRBV7-2 and TRBJ2-3, with 8 positions matching TRBD2. The V gene's germline CDR1 is SGHTA and CDR2 FQGNSA. V gave up 5 bases and J gave up 2 bases; unmatched junction bases: 6. The CDR3 length is 15 residues. CDR3 bases: TGTGCCAGCAGCCCTAGCGGGCGGTCCACAGATACGCAGTATTTT. Translating it yields CASSPSGRSTDTQYF.

The rearrangement joins TRBV27 to TRBJ1-4, with a tentative D call TRBD1 (5 bases). Germline CDR1 and CDR2: MNHEY and SMNVEV (reference sequence). This CDR3 region has 14 residues. V was trimmed by 4 bases and J by 4 bases, leaving 10 bases between them. The CDR3 DNA reads as TGTGCCAGCAGTTCTAGGGGATTTAATGAAAAACTGTTTTTT. Protein: CASSSRGFNEKLFF.

With respect to this clone: Additional DNA sequences in this sample encode the identical CDR3. The chain combines TRBV7-2 with TRBJ2-1; the match to TRBD2 covers 7 bases. This CDR3 comprises 15 residues. With 1 base clipped from V and 4 bases from J, the junction kept 4 bases outside the gene matches. Germline loops: CDR1 SGHTA, CDR2 FQGNSA. CDR3 nucleotide sequence: TGTGCCAGCAGCTTAGGCCCTAGCGGATACAATGAGCAGTTCTTC. Amino acids: CASSLGPSGYNEQFF.

This chain joins TRBV9 and TRBJ2-1, with 11 positions matching TRBD1. The CDR3 contains 14 residues. CDR1 and CDR2 from the germline V gene are SGDLS and YYNGEE. V gave up 2 bases and J gave up 12 bases; unmatched junction bases: 7. The CDR3 loop is CASSVDRGRDRQFF. The CDR3 nucleotides read TGTGCCAGCAGCGTGGACAGGGGGCGGGATCGGCAGTTCTTC.

A single count supports this clone. The V call is TRBV7-9, the J call TRBJ2-7; D call uncertain. V dropped 2 bases and J dropped 0 bases, with 8 bases sitting between them. Germline loops: CDR1 SEHNR, CDR2 FQNEAQ (reference sequence). The length of the CDR3 is 14 residues. The CDR3 loop reads CASSLFPNSYEQYF. The CDR3 bases are TGTGCCAGCAGCTTATTCCCTAACTCCTACGAGCAGTACTTC. Full variable domain (missing parts from reference TRBV7-9 and TRBJ2-7): DTGVSQNPRHKITKRGQNVTFRCDPISEHNRLYWYRQTLGQGPEFLTYFQNEAQLEKSRLLSDRFSAERPKGSFSTLEIQRTEQGDSAMYLCASSLFPNSYEQYFGPGTRLTVT.

This clone was recorded only once. The CDR3: CASSSLVQETQYF. The CDR3 DNA is TGTGCCAGCAGCTCCCTGGTCCAAGAGACCCAGTACTTC. The J gene is TRBJ2-5, the V gene TRBV5-5, with D unclear. Germline V gene lookup returns CDR1 SGHKS and CDR2 YYEKEE (reference sequence). The CDR3 consists of 13 residues. Trimming left V 3 bases short and J 1 base short, with 7 bases between.

The V and J genes are TRBV2 and TRBJ2-2; 9 nucleotides line up with TRBD2. The V gene end was trimmed by 5 bases and the J gene end by 4 bases; junction bases not matched to a gene: 23. Germline lookup yields CDR1 SNHLY and CDR2 FYNNEI. The CDR3 runs 21 residues. CDR3 sequence reads: CASSTGREEREVRLVTGELFF. The CDR3 DNA sequence: TGTGCCAGCAGTACCGGGAGGGAAGAGCGGGAGGTGAGATTGGTCACCGGGGAGCTGTTTTTT.

This rearrangement joins TRBV19 to TRBJ2-1; 7 bases align to TRBD2. Germline loops: CDR1 LNHDA, CDR2 SQIVND (reference sequence). This CDR3 is 15 amino acids long. The V gene end was trimmed by 1 base and the J gene end by 8 bases; junction bases not matched to a gene: 8. DNA for the CDR3: TGTGCCAGTAGTATAGTCCGCGGGGGAGGGTATGAGCAGTTCTTC. The encoded protein is CASSIVRGGGYEQFF.

The V call is TRBV11-2, the J call TRBJ2-2; no clear D. Trimming shortened V by 3 bases and J by 1 base, and 18 bases separated the two germline ends. This CDR3 is built from 18 residues. Germline CDR1 SGHAT, CDR2 FQNNGV. CDR3 DNA: TGTGCCAGCAGCTTCCCCCCCGCCGGAGAATTGAACACCGGGGAGCTGTTTTTT. This translates into CASSFPPAGELNTGELFF.

Of note for this clone: Other DNA sequences within the sample encode an identical CDR3. This chain joins TRBV11-3 and TRBJ2-1; D gene unclear. Per the germline V gene, CDR1 is SGHNT and CDR2 is YENEEA. Trimming shortened V by 3 bases and J by 3 bases, and 6 bases separated the two germline ends. The CDR3 contains 13 residues. The CDR3 DNA reads TGTGCCAGCAGCTTTAATAGCTACAATGAGCAGTTCTTC. Its protein product is CASSFNSYNEQFF. Based on the CDR3 plus reference TRBV11-3 and TRBJ2-1, the full variable domain is EAGVVQSPRYKIIEKKQPVAFWCNPISGHNTLYWYLQNLGQGPELLIRYENEEAVDDSQLPKDRFSAERLKGVDSTLKIQPAELGDSAVYLCASSFNSYNEQFFGPGTRLTVL.

The chain has TRBV5-4 and TRBJ2-1; no clear D gene. V dropped 1 base and J dropped 7 bases, with 12 bases sitting between them. The CDR3 length is 14 residues. Looked up from germline, CDR1 is SGHNT and CDR2 is YYREEE (reference sequence). CDR3 protein: CASSLLGLGNEQFF. CDR3 nucleotides: TGTGCCAGCAGCTTGCTGGGCCTGGGGAATGAGCAGTTCTTC.

This clone has just a few counts. This same CDR3 is encoded by further DNA sequences in the sample. This rearrangement joins TRBV5-1 to TRBJ2-2; D uncertain. Germline loops: CDR1 SGHRS, CDR2 YFSETQ. V dropped 0 bases and J dropped 6 bases, with 6 bases sitting between them. The CDR3 sequence is 13 residues long. Written as DNA, the CDR3 is TGCGCCAGCAGCTTGGAGGGCGCCGGGGAGCTGTTTTTT. Translated, it gives CASSLEGAGELFF.

The rearrangement links TRBV6-6 to TRBJ1-3; D call uncertain. The germline CDR1 and CDR2 sequences are MNHNY and SVGAGI (reference sequence). The CDR3 loop spans 15 amino acids. V was clipped by 5 bases and J by 4 bases, with 15 bases between them. The CDR3 spells CASSLRGAPGNTIYF. In DNA, the CDR3 is TGTGCCAGCAGTCTAAGAGGTGCTCCCGGAAACACCATATATTTT.

About this clone itself: Other nucleotide sequences in the sample specify the same CDR3. The chain employs TRBV9 and TRBJ2-3; 15 bases are a match to TRBD2. The length of the CDR3 is 16 residues. V was clipped by 2 bases and J by 3 bases; unmatched bases: 1. Germline CDR1 reads SGDLS; CDR2 reads YYNGEE. As DNA, the CDR3 is TGTGCCAGCAGCGTTGGACTAGCGGGAGGGACAGATACGCAGTATTTT. Its protein product is CASSVGLAGGTDTQYF.